A single TCR beta chain is shown here with its context. The entry originates in a study of blood T cell repertoires in COVID-19. TCRdb's copy holds only in-frame clones and misses some; the assay was immunoSEQ multiplex PCR. The sample yields 150,000 to 200,000 clones, 70% to 90% seen once. This TCR came from a human donor in a cohort sampled during active COVID-19. Sequences were obtained from peripheral blood.

CDR3 DNA: TGTGCCAGCAGCCAAGTTCCTAGCGGGTTGTACGAGCAGTACTTC. It translates to CASSQVPSGLYEQYF. The J gene is TRBJ2-7, the V gene TRBV3-1 (or the pseudogene TRBV3-2); 8 nucleotides line up with TRBD2. Germline values: CDR1 LGHDT, CDR2 YNNKEL (reference sequence). CDR3 size: 15 residues. V lost 1 base to trimming and J lost 4 bases; unmatched junction nucleotides: 6.